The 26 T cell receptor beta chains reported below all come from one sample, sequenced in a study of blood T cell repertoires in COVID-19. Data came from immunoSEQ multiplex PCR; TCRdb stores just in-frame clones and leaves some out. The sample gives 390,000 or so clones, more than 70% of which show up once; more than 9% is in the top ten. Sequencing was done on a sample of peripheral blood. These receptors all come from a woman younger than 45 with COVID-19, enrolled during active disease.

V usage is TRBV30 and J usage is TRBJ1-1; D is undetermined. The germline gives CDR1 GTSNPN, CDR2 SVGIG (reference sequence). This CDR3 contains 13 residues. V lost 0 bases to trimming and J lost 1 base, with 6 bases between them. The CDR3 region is CAWSVSPNTEAFF. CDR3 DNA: TGTGCCTGGAGTGTTAGTCCGAACACTGAAGCTTTCTTT.

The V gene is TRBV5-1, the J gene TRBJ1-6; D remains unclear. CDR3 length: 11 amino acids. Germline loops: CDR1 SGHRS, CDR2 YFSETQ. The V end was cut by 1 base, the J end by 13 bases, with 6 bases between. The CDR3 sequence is CASSLRGPLHF. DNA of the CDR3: TGCGCCAGCAGCTTGCGCGGCCCCCTCCACTTT.

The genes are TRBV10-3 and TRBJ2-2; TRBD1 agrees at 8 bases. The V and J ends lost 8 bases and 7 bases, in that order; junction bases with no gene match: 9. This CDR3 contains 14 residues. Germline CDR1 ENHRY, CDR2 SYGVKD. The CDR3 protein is CAISGQESVGELFF. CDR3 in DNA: TGTGCCATCTCGGGACAGGAGTCTGTCGGGGAGCTGTTTTTT.

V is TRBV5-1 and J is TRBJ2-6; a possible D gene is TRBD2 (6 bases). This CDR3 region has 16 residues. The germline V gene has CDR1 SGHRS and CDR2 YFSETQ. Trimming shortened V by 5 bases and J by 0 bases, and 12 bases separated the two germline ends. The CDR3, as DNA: TGCGCCAGCAGTACCGGGGAGGCCTCTGGGGCCAACGTCCTGACTTTC. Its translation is CASSTGEASGANVLTF.

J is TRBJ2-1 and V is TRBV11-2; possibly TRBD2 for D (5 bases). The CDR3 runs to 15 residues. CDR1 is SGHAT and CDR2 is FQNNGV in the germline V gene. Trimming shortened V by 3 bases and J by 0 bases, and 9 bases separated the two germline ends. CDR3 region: CASSFGESSYNEQFF. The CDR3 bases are TGTGCCAGCAGCTTCGGGGAGAGCTCCTACAATGAGCAGTTCTTC.

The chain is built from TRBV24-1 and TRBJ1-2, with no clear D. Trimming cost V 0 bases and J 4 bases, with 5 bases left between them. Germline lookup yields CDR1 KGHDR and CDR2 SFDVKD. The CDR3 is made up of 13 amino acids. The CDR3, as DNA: TGTGCCACCAGTGATTTGTCCAGCTATGGCTACACCTTC. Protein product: CATSDLSSYGYTF.

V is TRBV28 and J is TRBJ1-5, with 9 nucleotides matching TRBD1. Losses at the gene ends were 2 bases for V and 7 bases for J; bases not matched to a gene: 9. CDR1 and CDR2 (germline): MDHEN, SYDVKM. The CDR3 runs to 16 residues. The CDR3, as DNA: TGTGCCAGCAGTTTAGGGACAGGGCGTATAGGACAGCCCCAGCATTTT. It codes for CASSLGTGRIGQPQHF. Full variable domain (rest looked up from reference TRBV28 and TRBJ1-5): DVKVTQSSRYLVKRTGEKVFLECVQDMDHENMFWYRQDPGLGLRLIYFSYDVKMKEKGDIPEGYSVSREKKERFSLILESASTNQTSMYLCASSLGTGRIGQPQHFGDGTRLSIL.

The CDR3 is CASSPLPGQGTSNQPQHF. DNA for the CDR3: TGTGCCAGCAGCCCCCTCCCGGGACAGGGGACTAGCAATCAGCCCCAGCATTTT. The chain joins TRBV16 to TRBJ1-5, with 10 bases matching TRBD1. The CDR3 is 18 residues long. Germline CDR1 is KGHSY and CDR2 is FQNENV. J lost 0 bases, V lost 4 bases, and 9 bases had no gene match.

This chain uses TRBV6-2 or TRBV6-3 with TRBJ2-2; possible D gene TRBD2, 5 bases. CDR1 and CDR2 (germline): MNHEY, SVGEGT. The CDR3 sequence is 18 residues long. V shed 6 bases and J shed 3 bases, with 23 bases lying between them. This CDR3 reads CASSLFILGMRDTGELFF. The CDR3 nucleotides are TGTGCCAGCAGCCTCTTTATTTTAGGCATGAGGGACACCGGGGAGCTGTTTTTT.

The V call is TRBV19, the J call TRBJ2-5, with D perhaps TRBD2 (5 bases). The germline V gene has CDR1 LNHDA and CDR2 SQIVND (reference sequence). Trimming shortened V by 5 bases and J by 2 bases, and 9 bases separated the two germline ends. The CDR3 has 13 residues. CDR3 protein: CASSSEVQETQYF. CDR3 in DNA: TGTGCCAGTAGTTCGGAGGTACAAGAGACCCAGTACTTC.

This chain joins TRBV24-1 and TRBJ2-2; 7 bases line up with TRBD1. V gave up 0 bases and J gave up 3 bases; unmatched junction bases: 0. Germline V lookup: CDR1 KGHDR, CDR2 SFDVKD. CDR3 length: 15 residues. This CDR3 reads CATSDLDRDTGELFF. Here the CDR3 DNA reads TGTGCCACCAGTGATTTGGACAGGGACACCGGGGAGCTGTTTTTT.

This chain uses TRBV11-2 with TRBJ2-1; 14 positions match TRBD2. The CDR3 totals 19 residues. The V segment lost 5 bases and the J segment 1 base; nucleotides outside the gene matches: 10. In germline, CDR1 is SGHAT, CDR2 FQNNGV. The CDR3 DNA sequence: TGTGCCAGCAGCCGCTTTGGGACTAGCGGGAGAGGTTCCTACAATGAGCAGTTCTTC. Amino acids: CASSRFGTSGRGSYNEQFF. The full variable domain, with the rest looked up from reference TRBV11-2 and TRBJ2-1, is EAGVAQSPRYKIIEKRQSVAFWCNPISGHATLYWYQQILGQGPKLLIQFQNNGVVDDSQLPKDRFSAERLKGVDSTLKIQPAKLEDSAVYLCASSRFGTSGRGSYNEQFFGPGTRLTVL.

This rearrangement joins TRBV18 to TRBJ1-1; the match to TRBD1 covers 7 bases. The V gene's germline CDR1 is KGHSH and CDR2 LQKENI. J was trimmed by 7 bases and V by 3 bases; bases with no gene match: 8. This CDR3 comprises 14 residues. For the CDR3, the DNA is TGTGCCAGCTCACCTCTGACAGGGCAGAATGAAGCTTTCTTT. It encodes CASSPLTGQNEAFF.

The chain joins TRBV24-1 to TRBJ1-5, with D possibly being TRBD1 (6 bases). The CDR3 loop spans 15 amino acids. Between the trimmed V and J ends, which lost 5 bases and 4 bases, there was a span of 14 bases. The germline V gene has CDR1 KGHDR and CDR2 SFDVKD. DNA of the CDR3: TGTGCCACCAGTGGAGGAACAGGGAAGAATCAGCCCCAGCATTTT. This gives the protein CATSGGTGKNQPQHF.

CDR3 sequence: CASSFPGGSEAFF. The CDR3 bases are TGTGCCAGCAGTTTCCCGGGGGGCTCTGAAGCTTTCTTT. The chain is built from TRBV6-2 or TRBV6-3 and TRBJ1-1; weak D call: TRBD1 (6 bases). In germline, CDR1 is MNHEY, CDR2 SVGEGT. CDR3 length equals 13 residues. Trimming removed 4 bases at V and 6 bases at J, with 12 bases between.

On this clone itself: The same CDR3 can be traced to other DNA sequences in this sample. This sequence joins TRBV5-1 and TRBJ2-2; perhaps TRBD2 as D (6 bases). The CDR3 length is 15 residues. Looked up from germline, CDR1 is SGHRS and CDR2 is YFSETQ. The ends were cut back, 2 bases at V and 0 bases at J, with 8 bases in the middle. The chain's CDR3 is CASSLSGSNTGELFF. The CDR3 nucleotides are TGCGCCAGCAGCTTAAGCGGGTCGAACACCGGGGAGCTGTTTTTT.

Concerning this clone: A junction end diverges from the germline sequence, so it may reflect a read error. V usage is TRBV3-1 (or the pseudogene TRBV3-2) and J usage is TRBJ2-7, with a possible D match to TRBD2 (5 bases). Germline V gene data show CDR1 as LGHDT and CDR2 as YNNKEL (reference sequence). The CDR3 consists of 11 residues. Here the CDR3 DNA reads TGTGCCAGCAGCCAAGATCGGGGTTTGTCCTTC. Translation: CASSQDRGLSF.

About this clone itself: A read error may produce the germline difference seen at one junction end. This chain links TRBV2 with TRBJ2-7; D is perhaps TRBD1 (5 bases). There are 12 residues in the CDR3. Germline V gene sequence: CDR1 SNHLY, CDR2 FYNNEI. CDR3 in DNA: TGTGCCAGCAGGGAAGGGGCGTACGAGCAGTACTTC. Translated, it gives CASREGAYEQYF.

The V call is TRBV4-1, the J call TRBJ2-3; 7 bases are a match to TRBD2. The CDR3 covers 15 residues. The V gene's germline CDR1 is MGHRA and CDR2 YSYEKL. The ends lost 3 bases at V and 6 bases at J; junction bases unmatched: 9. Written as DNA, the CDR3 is TGCGCCAGCAGCCAGAGAAGCGGGGAACGGGATACGCAGTATTTT. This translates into CASSQRSGERDTQYF.

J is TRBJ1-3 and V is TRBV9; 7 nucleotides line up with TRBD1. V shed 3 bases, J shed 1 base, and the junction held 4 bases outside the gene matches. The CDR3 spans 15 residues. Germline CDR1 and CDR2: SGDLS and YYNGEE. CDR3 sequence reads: CASSASTGSGNTIYF. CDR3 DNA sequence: TGTGCCAGCAGCGCCTCGACAGGGTCTGGAAACACCATATATTTT.

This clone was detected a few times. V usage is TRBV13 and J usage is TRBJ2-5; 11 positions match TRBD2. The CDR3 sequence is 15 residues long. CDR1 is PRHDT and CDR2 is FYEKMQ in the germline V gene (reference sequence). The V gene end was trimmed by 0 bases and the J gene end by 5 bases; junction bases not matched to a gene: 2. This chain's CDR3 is CASSLGPSGRETQYF. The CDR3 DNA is TGTGCCAGCAGCTTAGGCCCTAGCGGGAGGGAGACCCAGTACTTC.

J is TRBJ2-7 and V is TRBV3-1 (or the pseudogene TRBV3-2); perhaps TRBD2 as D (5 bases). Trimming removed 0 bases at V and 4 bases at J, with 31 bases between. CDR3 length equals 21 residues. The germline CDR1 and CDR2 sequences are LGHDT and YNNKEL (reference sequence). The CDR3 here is CASSQDRTLEVKNKRVYEQYF. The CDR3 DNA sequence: TGTGCCAGCAGCCAAGATCGGACCTTGGAGGTAAAAAACAAAAGGGTATACGAGCAGTACTTC.

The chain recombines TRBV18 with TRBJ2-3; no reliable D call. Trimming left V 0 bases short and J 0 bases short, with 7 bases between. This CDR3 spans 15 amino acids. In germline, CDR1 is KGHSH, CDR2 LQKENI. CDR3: CASSPPLPSTDTQYF. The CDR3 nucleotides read TGTGCCAGCTCACCACCCCTCCCTAGCACAGATACGCAGTATTTT.

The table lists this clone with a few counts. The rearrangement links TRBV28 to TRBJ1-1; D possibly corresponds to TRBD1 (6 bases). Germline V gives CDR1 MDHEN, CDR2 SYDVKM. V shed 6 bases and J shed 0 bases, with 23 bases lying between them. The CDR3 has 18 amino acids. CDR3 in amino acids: CASSPGHPSSVMNTEAFF. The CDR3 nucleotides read TGTGCCAGCAGCCCGGGACACCCCAGTTCGGTTATGAACACTGAAGCTTTCTTT.

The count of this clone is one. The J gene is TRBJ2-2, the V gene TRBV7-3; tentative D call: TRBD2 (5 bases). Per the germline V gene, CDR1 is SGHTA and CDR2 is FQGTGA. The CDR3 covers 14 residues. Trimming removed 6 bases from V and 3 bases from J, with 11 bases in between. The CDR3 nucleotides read TGTGCCAGCAGTCCCCTCGGGGACACCGGGGAGCTGTTTTTT. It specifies CASSPLGDTGELFF.

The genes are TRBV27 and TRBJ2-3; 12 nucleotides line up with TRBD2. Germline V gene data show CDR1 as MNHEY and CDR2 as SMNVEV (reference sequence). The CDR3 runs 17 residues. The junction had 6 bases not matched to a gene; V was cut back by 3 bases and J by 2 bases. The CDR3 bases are TGTGCCAGCAGTTTCGGACTAGCGGGAAGATTCACAGATACGCAGTATTTT. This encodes CASSFGLAGRFTDTQYF.